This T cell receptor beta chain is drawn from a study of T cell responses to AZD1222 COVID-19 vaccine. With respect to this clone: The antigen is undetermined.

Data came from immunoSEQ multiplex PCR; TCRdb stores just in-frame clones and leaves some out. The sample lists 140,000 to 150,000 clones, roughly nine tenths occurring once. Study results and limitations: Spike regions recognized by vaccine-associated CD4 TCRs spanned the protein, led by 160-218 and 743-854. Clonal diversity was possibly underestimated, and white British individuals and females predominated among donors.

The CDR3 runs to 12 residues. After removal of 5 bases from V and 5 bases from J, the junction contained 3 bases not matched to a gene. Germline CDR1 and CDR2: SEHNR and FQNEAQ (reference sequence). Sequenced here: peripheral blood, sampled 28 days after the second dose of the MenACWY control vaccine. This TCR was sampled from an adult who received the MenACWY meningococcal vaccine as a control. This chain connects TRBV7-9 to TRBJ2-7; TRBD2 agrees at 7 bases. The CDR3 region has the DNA TGTGCCAGCAGCCCTAGCGGAGACGAGCAGTACTTC. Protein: CASSPSGDEQYF.